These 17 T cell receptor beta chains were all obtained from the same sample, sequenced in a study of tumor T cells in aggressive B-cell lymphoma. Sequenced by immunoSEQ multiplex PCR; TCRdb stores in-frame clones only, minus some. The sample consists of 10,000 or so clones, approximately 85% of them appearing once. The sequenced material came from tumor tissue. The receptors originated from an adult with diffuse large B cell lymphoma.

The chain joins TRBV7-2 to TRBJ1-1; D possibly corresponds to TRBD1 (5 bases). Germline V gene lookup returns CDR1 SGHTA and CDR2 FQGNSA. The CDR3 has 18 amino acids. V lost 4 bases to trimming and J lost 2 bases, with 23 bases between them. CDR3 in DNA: TGTGCCAGCAGCTCCGTGCGGTTCGGGTCAGGGCGTAACACTGAAGCTTTCTTT. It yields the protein CASSSVRFGSGRNTEAFF.

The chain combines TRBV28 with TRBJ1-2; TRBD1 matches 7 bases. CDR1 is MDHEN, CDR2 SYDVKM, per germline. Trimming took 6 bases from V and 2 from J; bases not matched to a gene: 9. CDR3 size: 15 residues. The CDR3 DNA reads TGTGCCAGCAGCCCTAGCGGGACAGTCAACTATGGCTACACCTTC. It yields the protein CASSPSGTVNYGYTF.

CDR3: CASSAGTTYEQYF. CDR3 nucleotides: TGCGCCAGCAGCGCAGGGACAACCTACGAGCAGTACTTC. V gene TRBV4-1 combines with J gene TRBJ2-7; D perhaps matches TRBD1 (6 bases). CDR3 length: 13 amino acids. V was clipped by 5 bases and J by 2 bases, with 10 bases between them. In germline, CDR1 is MGHRA, CDR2 YSYEKL.

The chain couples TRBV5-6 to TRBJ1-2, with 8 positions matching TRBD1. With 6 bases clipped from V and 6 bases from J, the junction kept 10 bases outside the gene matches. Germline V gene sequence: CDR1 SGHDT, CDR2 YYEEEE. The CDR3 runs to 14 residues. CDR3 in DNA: TGTGCCAGCACCCCGGCCGCGGACAGGGATGGCTACACCTTC. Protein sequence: CASTPAADRDGYTF.

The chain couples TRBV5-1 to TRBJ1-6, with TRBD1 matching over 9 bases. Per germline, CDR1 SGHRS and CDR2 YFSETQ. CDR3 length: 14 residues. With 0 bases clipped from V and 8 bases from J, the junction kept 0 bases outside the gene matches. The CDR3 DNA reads TGCGCCAGCAGCTTGGGACAGGGGGATTCACCCCTCCACTTT. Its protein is CASSLGQGDSPLHF. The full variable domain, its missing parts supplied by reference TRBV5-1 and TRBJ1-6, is KAGVTQTPRYLIKTRGQQVTLSCSPISGHRSVSWYQQTPGQGLQFLFEYFSETQRNKGNFPGRFSGRQFSNSRSEMNVSTLELGDSALYLCASSLGQGDSPLHFGNGTRLTVT.

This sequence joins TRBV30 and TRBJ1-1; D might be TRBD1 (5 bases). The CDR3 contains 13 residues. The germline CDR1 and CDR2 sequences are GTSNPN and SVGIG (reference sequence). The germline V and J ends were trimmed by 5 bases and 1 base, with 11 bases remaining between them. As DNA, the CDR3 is TGTGCCTGGGCAGGGTATGGGAACACTGAAGCTTTCTTT. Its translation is CAWAGYGNTEAFF.

CDR3 in DNA: TGTGCCAGCAGCGGCTCCGGGACAGGGGGCGCCGAGACCCAGTACTTC. This encodes CASSGSGTGGAETQYF. The chain links TRBV9 to TRBJ2-5, with 12 bases matching TRBD1. V lost 3 bases, J lost 5 bases, and 8 bases stayed unmatched. The CDR3 is made up of 16 amino acids. Germline-derived CDR1 and CDR2 are SGDLS and YYNGEE.

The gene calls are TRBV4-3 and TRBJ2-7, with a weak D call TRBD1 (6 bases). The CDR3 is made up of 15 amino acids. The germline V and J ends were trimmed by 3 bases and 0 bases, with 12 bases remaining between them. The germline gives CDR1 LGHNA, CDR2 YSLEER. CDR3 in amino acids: CASSQGRDTSYEQYF. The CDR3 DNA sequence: TGCGCCAGCAGCCAGGGCCGGGACACCTCCTACGAGCAGTACTTC.

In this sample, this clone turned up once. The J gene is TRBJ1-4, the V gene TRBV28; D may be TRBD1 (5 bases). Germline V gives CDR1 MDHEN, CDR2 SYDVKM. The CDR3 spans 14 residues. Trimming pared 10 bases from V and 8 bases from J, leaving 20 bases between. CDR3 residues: CATYQRGGGEKLFF. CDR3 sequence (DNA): TGTGCCACCTACCAAAGGGGCGGAGGGGAAAAACTGTTTTTT.

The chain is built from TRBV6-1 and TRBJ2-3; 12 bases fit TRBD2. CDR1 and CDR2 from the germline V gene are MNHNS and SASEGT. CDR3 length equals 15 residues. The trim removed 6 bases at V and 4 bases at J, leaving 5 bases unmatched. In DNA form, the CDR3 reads TGTGCCAGCAGGGCGGGACTAGCGGGTCCAGATACGCAGTATTTT. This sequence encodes CASRAGLAGPDTQYF.

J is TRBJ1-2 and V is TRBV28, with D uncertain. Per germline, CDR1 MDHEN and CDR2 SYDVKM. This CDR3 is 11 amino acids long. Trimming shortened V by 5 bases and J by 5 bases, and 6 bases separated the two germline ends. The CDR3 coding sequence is TGTGCCAGCAGTGAGGCTTATGGCTACACCTTC. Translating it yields CASSEAYGYTF.

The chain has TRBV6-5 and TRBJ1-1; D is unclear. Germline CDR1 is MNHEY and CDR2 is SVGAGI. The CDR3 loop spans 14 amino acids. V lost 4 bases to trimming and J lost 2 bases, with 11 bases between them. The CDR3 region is CASSSPPLNTEAFF. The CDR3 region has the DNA TGTGCCAGCAGTTCCCCCCCTTTAAACACTGAAGCTTTCTTT.

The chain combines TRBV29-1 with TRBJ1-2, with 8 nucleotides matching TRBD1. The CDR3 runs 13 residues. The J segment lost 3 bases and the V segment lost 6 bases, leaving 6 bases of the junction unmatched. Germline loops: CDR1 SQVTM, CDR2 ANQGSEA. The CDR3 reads CSVRTGYDYGYTF. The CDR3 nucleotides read TGCAGCGTACGGACAGGGTATGACTATGGCTACACCTTC.

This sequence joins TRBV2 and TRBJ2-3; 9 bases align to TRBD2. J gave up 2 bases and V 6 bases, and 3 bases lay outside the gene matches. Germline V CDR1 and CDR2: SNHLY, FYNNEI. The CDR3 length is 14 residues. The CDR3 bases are TGTGCCAGCAGGCTAGCGGGGAACACAGATACGCAGTATTTT. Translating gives CASRLAGNTDTQYF. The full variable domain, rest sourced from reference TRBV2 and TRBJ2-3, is EPEVTQTPSHQVTQMGQEVILRCVPISNHLYFYWYRQILGQKVEFLVSFYNNEISEKSEIFDDQFSVERPDGSNFTLKIRSTKLEDSAMYFCASRLAGNTDTQYFGPGTRLTVL.

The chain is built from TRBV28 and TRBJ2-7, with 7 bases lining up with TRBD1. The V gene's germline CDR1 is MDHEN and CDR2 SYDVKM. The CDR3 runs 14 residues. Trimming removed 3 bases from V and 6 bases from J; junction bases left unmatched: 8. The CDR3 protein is CASSFGMTGSEQYF. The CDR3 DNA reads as TGTGCCAGCAGTTTTGGAATGACAGGGTCCGAGCAGTACTTC.

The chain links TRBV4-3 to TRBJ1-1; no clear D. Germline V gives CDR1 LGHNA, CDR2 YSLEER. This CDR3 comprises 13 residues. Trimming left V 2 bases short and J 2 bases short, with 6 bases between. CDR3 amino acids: CASSQTGNTEAFF. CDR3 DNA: TGCGCCAGCAGCCAAACGGGTAACACTGAAGCTTTCTTT.

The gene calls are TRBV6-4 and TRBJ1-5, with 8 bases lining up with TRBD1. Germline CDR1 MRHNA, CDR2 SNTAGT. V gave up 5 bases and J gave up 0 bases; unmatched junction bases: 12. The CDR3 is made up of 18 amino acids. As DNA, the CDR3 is TGTGCCAGCAGTTTCGGGGCCAGGGGGCCTTATAGCAATCAGCCCCAGCATTTT. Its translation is CASSFGARGPYSNQPQHF.